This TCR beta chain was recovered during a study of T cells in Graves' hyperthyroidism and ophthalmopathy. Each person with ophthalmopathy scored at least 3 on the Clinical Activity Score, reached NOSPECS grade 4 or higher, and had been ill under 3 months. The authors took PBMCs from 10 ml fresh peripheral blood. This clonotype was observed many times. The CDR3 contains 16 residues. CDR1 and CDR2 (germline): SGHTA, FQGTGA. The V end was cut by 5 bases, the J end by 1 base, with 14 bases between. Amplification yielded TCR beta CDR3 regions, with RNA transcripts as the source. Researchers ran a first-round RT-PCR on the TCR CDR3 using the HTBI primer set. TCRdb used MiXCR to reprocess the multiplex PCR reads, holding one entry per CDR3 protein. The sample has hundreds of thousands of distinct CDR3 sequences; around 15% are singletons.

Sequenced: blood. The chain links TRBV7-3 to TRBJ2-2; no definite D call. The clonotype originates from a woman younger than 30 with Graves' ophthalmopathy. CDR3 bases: TGTGCCAGCAGCCGGATAGGGCCCAAGAACACCGGGGAGCTGTTTTTT. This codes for CASSRIGPKNTGELFF. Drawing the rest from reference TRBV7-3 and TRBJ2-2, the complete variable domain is GAGVSQTPSNKVTEKGKYVELRCDPISGHTALYWYRQSLGQGPEFLIYFQGTGAADDSGLPNDRFFAVRPEGSVSTLKIQRTERGDSAVYLCASSRIGPKNTGELFFGEGSRLTVL.